This T cell receptor (beta chain) was observed in a study of T cell repertoires in ileal Crohn's disease. Study-level information: Postoperative therapy was given to about half: 11 thiopurines, around 17 anti-TNF agents. Study results and limitations: Compared with non-smokers, active smokers at surgery showed more clonal expansions. Sorted CD8 T cells held more high-frequency clones than CD4.

This clone appeared a single time. Its antigen is undetermined. Sequenced by immunoSEQ multiplex PCR; TCRdb stores in-frame clones only, minus some. The sample yields about 7,200 clones, approximately 82% seen once. This sequence was found in an adult with Crohn's disease. Sequencing was carried out using ileal tissue.

The CDR3, as DNA: TGTGCCACCCTGACTAGCGGGAGGGCCTTGTACAATGAGCAGTTCTTC. Translating gives CATLTSGRALYNEQFF. This chain uses TRBV2 with TRBJ2-1; 14 bases map to TRBD2. This CDR3 comprises 16 residues. The junction had 9 bases not matched to a gene; V was cut back by 10 bases and J by 4 bases. The V gene's germline CDR1 is SNHLY and CDR2 FYNNEI.